This TCR beta chain is from a study of T cell repertoires in urothelial bladder cancer. Note on this clone: Its antigen is still unknown.

Study conclusions and caveats: A single clone reached 1.5% to 2.5% in benign versus up to roughly 15% in carcinoma.

Germline CDR1 reads SGHVS; CDR2 reads FNYEAQ. V was clipped by 4 bases and J by 4 bases; unmatched bases: 13. This CDR3 is built from 17 residues. Only in-frame clones appear in the TCRdb table, and some are missing; sequencing was by immunoSEQ multiplex PCR. The sample shows about 13,000 clones, around three fifths of them seen only once. The clonotype originates from a human donor with urothelial carcinoma. Material: tumor-infiltrating cells from bladder cancer. The V gene is TRBV7-6, the J gene TRBJ1-2, with 9 bases identical to TRBD1. CDR3 in DNA: TGTGCCAGCAGCTGGGGACAGGGTAATTATGCGGCCTATGGCTACACCTTC. Amino acids: CASSWGQGNYAAYGYTF.